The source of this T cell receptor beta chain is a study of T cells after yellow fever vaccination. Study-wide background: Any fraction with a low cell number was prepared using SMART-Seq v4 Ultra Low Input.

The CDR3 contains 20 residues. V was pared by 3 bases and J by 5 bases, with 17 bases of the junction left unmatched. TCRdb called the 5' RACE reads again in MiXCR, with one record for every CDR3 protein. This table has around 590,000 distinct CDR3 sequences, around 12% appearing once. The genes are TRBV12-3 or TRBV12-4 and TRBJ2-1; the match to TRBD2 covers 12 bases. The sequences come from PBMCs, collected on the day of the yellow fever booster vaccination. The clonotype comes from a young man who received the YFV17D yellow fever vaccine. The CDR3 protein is CASSFPGLAGSPLGHNEQFF. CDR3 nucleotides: TGTGCCAGCAGTTTCCCGGGACTAGCGGGCTCTCCCCTAGGGCACAATGAGCAGTTCTTC.